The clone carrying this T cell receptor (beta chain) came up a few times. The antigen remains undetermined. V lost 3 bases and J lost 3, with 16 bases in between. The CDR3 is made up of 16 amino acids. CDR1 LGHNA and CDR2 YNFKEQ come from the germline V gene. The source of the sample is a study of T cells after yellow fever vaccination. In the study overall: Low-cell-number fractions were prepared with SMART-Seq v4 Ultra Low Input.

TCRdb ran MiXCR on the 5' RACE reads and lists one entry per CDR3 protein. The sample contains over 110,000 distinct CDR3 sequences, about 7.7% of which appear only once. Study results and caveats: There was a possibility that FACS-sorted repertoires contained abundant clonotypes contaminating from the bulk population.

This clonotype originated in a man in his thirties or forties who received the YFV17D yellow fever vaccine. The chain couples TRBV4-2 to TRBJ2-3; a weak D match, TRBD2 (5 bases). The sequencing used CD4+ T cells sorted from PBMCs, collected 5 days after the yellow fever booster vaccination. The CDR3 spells CASSHNPGLGTDTQYF. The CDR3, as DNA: TGTGCCAGCAGCCACAATCCAGGACTGGGTACAGATACGCAGTATTTT.